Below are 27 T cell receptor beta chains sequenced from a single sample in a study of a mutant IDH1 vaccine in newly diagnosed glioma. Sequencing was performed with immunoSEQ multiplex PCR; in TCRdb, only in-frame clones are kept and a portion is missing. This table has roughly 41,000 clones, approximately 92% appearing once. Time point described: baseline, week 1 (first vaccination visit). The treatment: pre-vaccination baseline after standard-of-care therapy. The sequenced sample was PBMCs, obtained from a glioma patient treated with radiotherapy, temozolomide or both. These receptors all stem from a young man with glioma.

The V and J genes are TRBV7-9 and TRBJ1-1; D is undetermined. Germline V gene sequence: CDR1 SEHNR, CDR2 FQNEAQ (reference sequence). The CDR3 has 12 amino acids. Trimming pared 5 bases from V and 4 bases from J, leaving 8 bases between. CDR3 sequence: CASSPDFTEAFF. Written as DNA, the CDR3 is TGTGCCAGCAGCCCCGACTTCACTGAAGCTTTCTTT.

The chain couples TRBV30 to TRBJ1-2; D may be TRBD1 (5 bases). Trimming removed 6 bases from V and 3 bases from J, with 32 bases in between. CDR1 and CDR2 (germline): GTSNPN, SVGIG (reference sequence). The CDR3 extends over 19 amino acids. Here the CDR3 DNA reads TGTGCCTGCCGAGGGTCACATCCGGGACGGACCGATTACTACTATGGCTACACCTTC. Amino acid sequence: CACRGSHPGRTDYYYGYTF. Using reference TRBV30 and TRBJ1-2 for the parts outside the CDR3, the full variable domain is SQTIHQWPATLVQPVGSPLSLECTVEGTSNPNLYWYRQAAGRGLQLLFYSVGIGQISSEVPQNLSASRPQDRQFILSSKKLLLSDSGFYLCACRGSHPGRTDYYYGYTFGSGTRLTVV.

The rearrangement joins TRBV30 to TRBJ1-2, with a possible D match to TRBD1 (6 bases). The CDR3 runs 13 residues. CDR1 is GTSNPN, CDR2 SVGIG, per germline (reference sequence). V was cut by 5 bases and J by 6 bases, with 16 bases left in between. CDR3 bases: TGTGCCTGGTTTTGGGGGGCGATGGATGGCTACACCTTC. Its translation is CAWFWGAMDGYTF.

The DNA for the CDR3 is TGTGCCAGCAGCGCAGGTTACACCGGGGAGCTGTTTTTT. Its protein product is CASSAGYTGELFF. This rearrangement joins TRBV9 to TRBJ2-2, with unresolved D. There are 13 residues in the CDR3. The germline gives CDR1 SGDLS, CDR2 YYNGEE. Trimming cost V 3 bases and J 3 bases, with 6 bases left between them.

CDR3 sequence reads: CSVDGNQPQHF. CDR3 nucleotide sequence: TGCAGCGTTGACGGGAATCAGCCCCAGCATTTT. The J gene is TRBJ1-5, the V gene TRBV29-1, with D uncertain. The germline V gene has CDR1 SQVTM and CDR2 ANQGSEA. This CDR3 region has 11 residues. Trimming stripped 3 bases from V and 4 bases from J, with 4 bases between. The complete variable domain, with remaining parts taken from reference TRBV29-1 and TRBJ1-5, reads SAVISQKPSRDICQRGTSLTIQCQVDSQVTMMFWYRQQPGQSLTLIATANQGSEATYESGFVIDKFPISRPNLTFSTLTVSNMSPEDSSIYLCSVDGNQPQHFGDGTRLSIL.

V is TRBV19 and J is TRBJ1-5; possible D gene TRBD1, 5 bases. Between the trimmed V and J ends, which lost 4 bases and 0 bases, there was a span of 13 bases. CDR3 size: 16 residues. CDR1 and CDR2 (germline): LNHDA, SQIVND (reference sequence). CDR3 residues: CASSRGRAYSNQPQHF. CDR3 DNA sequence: TGTGCCAGTAGTAGGGGCAGGGCTTATAGCAATCAGCCCCAGCATTTT.

The CDR3 nucleotides read TGTGCCAGCAGCTTGTTGACCAGGGGGCAAGGCTACACCTTC. This translates into CASSLLTRGQGYTF. This chain joins TRBV5-6 and TRBJ1-2; 8 bases align to TRBD1. With 1 base clipped from V and 8 bases from J, the junction kept 7 bases outside the gene matches. The CDR3 covers 14 residues. The germline V gene has CDR1 SGHDT and CDR2 YYEEEE.

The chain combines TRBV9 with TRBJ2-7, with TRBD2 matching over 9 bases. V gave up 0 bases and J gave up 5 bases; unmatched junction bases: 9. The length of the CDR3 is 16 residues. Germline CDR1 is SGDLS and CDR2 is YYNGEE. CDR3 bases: TGTGCCAGCAGCGTAGACGGTAGCGGGAGAGGGCACGAGCAGTACTTC. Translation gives CASSVDGSGRGHEQYF. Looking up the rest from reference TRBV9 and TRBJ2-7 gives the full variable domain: DSGVTQTPKHLITATGQRVTLRCSPRSGDLSVYWYQQSLDQGLQFLIQYYNGEERAKGNILERFSAQQFPDLHSELNLSSLELGDSALYFCASSVDGSGRGHEQYFGPGTRLTVT.

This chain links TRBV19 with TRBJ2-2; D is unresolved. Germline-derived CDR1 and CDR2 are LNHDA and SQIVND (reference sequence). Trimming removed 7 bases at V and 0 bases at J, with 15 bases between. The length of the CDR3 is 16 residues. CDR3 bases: TGTGCCAGTACCCCTCGAGCGACTGCGAACACCGGGGAGCTGTTTTTT. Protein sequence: CASTPRATANTGELFF.

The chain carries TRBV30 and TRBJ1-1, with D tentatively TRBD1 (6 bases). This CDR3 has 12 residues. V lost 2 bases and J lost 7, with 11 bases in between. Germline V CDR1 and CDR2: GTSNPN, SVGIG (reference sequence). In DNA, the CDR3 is TGTGCCTGGAGTCCGGACAGCGGTGAAGCTTTCTTT. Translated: CAWSPDSGEAFF.

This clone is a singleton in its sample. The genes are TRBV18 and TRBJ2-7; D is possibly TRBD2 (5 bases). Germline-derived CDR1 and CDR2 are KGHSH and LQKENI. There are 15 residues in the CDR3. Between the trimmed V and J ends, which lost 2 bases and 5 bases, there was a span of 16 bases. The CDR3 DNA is TGTGCCAGCTCACCAGGAGGAGACCTGGGCCACGAGCAGTACTTC. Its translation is CASSPGGDLGHEQYF.

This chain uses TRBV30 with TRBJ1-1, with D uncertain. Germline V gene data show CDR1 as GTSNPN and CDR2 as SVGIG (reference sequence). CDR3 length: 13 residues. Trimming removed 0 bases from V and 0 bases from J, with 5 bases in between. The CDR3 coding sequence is TGTGCCTGGAGTGTACAGATGAACACTGAAGCTTTCTTT. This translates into CAWSVQMNTEAFF.

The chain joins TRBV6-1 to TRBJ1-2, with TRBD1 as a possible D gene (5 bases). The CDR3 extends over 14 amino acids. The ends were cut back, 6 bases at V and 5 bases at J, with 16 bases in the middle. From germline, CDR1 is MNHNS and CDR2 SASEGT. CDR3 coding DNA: TGTGCCAGCAGGGGACCCACAGGCCCGTATGGCTACACCTTC. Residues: CASRGPTGPYGYTF.

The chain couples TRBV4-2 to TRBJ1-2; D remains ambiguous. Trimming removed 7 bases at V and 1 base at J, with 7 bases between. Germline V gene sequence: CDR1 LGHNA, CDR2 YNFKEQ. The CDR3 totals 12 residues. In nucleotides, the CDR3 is TGTGCCAGCACAGGACTTAACTATGGCTACACCTTC. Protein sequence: CASTGLNYGYTF.

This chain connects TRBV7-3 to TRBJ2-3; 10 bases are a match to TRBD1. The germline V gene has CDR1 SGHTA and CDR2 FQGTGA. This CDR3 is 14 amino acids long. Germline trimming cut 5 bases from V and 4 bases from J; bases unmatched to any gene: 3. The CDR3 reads CASSPGQGADTQYF. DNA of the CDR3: TGTGCCAGCAGCCCCGGACAGGGGGCAGATACGCAGTATTTT.

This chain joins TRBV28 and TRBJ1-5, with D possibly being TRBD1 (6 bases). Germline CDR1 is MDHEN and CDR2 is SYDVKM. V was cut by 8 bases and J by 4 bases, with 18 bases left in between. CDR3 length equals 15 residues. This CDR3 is CASSLQGGGNQPQHF. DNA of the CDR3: TGTGCCAGCTCCCTACAGGGCGGGGGGAATCAGCCCCAGCATTTT.

The CDR3 DNA reads as TGCGCCAGCAGCCAAGGGGTCGGGGGCAATCAGCCCCAGCATTTT. It specifies CASSQGVGGNQPQHF. This sequence joins TRBV4-3 and TRBJ1-5; D ambiguous. Germline CDR1 is LGHNA and CDR2 is YSLEER. The V end was cut by 1 base, the J end by 2 bases, with 9 bases between. The CDR3 length is 15 residues.

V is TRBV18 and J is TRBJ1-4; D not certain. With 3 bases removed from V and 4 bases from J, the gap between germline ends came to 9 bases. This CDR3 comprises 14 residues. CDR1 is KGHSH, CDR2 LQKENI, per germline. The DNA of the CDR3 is TGTGCCAGCTCACCGGGTCTGAGTAATGAAAAACTGTTTTTT. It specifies CASSPGLSNEKLFF.

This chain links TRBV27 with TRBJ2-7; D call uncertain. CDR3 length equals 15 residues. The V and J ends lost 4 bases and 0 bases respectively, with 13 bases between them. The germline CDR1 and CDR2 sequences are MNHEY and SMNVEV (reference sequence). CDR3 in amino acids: CASSSTPGRSYEQYF. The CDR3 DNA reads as TGTGCCAGCAGTTCTACCCCCGGTCGCTCCTACGAGCAGTACTTC.

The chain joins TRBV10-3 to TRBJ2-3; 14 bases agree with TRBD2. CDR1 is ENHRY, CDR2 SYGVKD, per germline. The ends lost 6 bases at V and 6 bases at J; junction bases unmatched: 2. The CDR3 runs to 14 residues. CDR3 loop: CAIRGLAGVDTQYF. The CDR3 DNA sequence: TGTGCCATCAGGGGACTAGCGGGAGTGGATACGCAGTATTTT.

CDR3 sequence: CASSPESSQPQHF. As DNA, the CDR3 is TGTGCCAGCTCACCCGAGTCGAGTCAGCCCCAGCATTTT. The chain has TRBV18 and TRBJ1-5, with D uncertain. Trimming left V 3 bases short and J 6 bases short, with 9 bases between. CDR3 size: 13 residues. Per germline, CDR1 KGHSH and CDR2 LQKENI.

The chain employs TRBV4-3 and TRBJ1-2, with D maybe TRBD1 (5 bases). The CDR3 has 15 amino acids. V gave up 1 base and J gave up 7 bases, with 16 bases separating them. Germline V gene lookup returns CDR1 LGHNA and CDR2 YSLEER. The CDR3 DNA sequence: TGCGCCAGCAGCCAAGCTTCCCAGGGTTTTTCTGGCTACACCTTC. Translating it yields CASSQASQGFSGYTF.

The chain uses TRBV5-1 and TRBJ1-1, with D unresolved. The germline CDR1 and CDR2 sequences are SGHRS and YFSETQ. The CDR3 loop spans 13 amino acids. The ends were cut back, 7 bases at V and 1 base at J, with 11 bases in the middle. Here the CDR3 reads CASGLTRNTEAFF. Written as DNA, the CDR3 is TGCGCCAGCGGTTTGACACGGAACACTGAAGCTTTCTTT.

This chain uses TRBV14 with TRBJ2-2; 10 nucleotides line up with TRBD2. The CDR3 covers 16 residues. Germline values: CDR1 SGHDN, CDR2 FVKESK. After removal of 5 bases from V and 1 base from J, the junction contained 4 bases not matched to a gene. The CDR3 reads CASSYLAGVNTGELFF. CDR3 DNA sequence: TGTGCCAGCAGCTACCTAGCGGGAGTGAACACCGGGGAGCTGTTTTTT. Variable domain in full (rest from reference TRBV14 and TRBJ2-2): EAGVTQFPSHSVIEKGQTVTLRCDPISGHDNLYWYRRVMGKEIKFLLHFVKESKQDESGMPNNRFLAERTGGTYSTLKVQPAELEDSGVYFCASSYLAGVNTGELFFGEGSRLTVL.

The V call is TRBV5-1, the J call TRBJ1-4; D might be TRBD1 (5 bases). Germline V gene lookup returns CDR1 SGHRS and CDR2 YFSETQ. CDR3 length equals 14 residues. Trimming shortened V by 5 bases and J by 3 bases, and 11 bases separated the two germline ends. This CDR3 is CASRPGLSNEKLFF. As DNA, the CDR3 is TGCGCCAGCAGACCGGGACTCTCTAATGAAAAACTGTTTTTT.

In DNA, the CDR3 is TGTGCCAGTAGTACACCACAGGGAATGAATCAGCCCCAGCATTTT. Its protein is CASSTPQGMNQPQHF. This chain uses TRBV19 with TRBJ1-5, with D perhaps TRBD1 (6 bases). The germline V gene encodes CDR1 LNHDA and CDR2 SQIVND (reference sequence). CDR3 length: 15 amino acids. V was clipped by 4 bases and J by 4 bases, with 14 bases between them.

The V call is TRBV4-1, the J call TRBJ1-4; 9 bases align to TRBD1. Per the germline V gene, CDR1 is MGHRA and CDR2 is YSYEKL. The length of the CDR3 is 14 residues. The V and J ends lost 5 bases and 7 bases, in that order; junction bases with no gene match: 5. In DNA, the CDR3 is TGCGCCAGCAGCTCTGGGACAGGGAGTGAAAAACTGTTTTTT. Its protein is CASSSGTGSEKLFF.